Following are 4 T cell receptor beta chains from one sample sequenced in a study of PD-1 blockade in classical Hodgkin lymphoma. The table came from immunoSEQ multiplex PCR; TCRdb's copy has only in-frame clones and leaves some out. The profile shows approximately 4,500 clones, 60% to 75% of them singletons. No patient escaped relapse after autologous stem cell transplantation, and brentuximab vedotin exposure varied. The material sequenced was peripheral blood mononuclear cells (PBMCs), taken at baseline. The receptor set was obtained from a human donor with classical Hodgkin lymphoma.

The chain couples TRBV7-2 to TRBJ1-4; D gene uncertain. V lost 2 bases to trimming and J lost 5 bases, with 6 bases between them. CDR3 length equals 13 residues. The germline V gene has CDR1 SGHTA and CDR2 FQGNSA. CDR3 in DNA: TGTGCCAGCAGCTTAATAGGAAATGAAAAACTGTTTTTT. Protein product: CASSLIGNEKLFF.

V is TRBV7-2 and J is TRBJ2-3, with 12 bases fitting TRBD2. Germline V gene lookup returns CDR1 SGHTA and CDR2 FQGNSA. Trimming took 5 bases from V and 6 from J; bases not matched to a gene: 12. This CDR3 comprises 17 residues. The CDR3 reads CASSRGGPSGRVDTQYF. The CDR3 DNA follows: TGTGCCAGCAGCCGGGGGGGGCCTAGCGGGAGGGTCGATACGCAGTATTTT. Complete variable domain (other parts from reference TRBV7-2 and TRBJ2-3): GAGVSQSPSNKVTEKGKDVELRCDPISGHTALYWYRQSLGQGLEFLIYFQGNSAPDKSGLPSDRFSAERTGGSVSTLTIQRTQQEDSAVYLCASSRGGPSGRVDTQYFGPGTRLTVL.

This clone has only one observation. V usage is TRBV6-6 and J usage is TRBJ2-1, with D perhaps TRBD2 (6 bases). The CDR3 length is 15 residues. Trimming removed 2 bases from V and 8 bases from J, with 16 bases in between. Germline values: CDR1 MNHNY, CDR2 SVGAGI (reference sequence). CDR3 sequence reads: CASSYGSRERDEQFF. The CDR3 nucleotides read TGTGCCAGCAGTTACGGGAGCCGGGAGAGGGATGAGCAGTTCTTC.

The CDR3 protein is CASSRTLGLEQYF. CDR3 coding DNA: TGTGCCAGCAGCCGCACGTTAGGTCTGGAGCAGTACTTC. The V and J genes are TRBV11-2 and TRBJ2-7; D unresolved. Trimming removed 5 bases from V and 7 bases from J, with 15 bases in between. CDR3 length equals 13 residues. Germline CDR1 is SGHAT and CDR2 is FQNNGV. Looking up the rest from reference TRBV11-2 and TRBJ2-7 gives the full variable domain: EAGVAQSPRYKIIEKRQSVAFWCNPISGHATLYWYQQILGQGPKLLIQFQNNGVVDDSQLPKDRFSAERLKGVDSTLKIQPAKLEDSAVYLCASSRTLGLEQYFGPGTRLTVT.